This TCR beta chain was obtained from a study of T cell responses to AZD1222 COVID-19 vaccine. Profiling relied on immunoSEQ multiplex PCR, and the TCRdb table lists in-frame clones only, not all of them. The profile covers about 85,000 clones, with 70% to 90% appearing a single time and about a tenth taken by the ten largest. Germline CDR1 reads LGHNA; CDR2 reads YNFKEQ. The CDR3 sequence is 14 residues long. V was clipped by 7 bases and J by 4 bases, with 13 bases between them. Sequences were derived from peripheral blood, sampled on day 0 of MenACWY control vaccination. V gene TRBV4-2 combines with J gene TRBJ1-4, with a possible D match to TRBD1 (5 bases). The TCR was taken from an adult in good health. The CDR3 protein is CASNSGAHNEKLFF. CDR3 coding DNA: TGTGCCAGCAACTCCGGGGCCCATAATGAAAAACTGTTTTTT.